This record looks at one T cell receptor beta chain sequence and its context. Its target is unknown. This entry comes from a study of T cell repertoires in cytomegalovirus infection. Study context: CMV infection plus the matching HLA type was flagged by public TCR beta signatures.

TCRdb re-called the reads through MiXCR, storing one row per CDR3 protein. Of around 120,000 distinct CDR3 sequences in the sample, about 24% were seen once. This TCR came from a human donor in good health (CMV status not recorded). Some clones in this sample may be carry-over from other donors' samples. The sample consisted of PBMCs, sequenced either directly or after in vitro stimulation (not recorded which).

CDR3 nucleotides: TGTGCCAGCAGCCCAGGACTAGTCGGCGATGAGCAGTTCTTC. Translated: CASSPGLVGDEQFF. The chain joins TRBV7-3 to TRBJ2-1, with 7 bases matching TRBD2. The CDR3 has 14 amino acids. In germline, CDR1 is SGHTA, CDR2 FQGTGA. V shed 5 bases and J 8 bases; nucleotides not matched to a gene: 9.